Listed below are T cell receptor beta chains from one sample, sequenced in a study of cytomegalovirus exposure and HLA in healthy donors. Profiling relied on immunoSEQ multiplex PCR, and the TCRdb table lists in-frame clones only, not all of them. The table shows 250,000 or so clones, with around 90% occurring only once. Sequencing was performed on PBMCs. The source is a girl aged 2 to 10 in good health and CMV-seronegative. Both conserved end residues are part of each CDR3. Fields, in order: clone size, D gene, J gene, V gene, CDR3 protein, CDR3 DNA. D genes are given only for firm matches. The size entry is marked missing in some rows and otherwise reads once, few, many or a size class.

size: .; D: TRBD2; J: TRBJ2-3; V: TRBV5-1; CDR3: CASSSQRGVTDTQYF; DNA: TGCGCCAGCAGCTCCCAGCGGGGGGTCACAGATACGCAGTATTTT
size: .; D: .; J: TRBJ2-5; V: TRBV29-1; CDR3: CSVASVQETQYF; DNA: TGCAGCGTTGCGTCGGTCCAAGAGACCCAGTACTTC
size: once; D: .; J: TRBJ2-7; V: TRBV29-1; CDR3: CSVAGQQYEQYF; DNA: TGCAGCGTGGCGGGACAGCAATACGAGCAGTACTTC
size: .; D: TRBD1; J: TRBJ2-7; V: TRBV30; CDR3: CAWGQGSGREQYF; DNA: TGTGCCTGGGGACAGGGTTCCGGGCGCGAGCAGTACTTC
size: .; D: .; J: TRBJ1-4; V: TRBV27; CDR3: CASSLRGRNEKLFF; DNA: TGTGCCAGCAGTCTCCGGGGGAGGAATGAAAAACTGTTTTTT
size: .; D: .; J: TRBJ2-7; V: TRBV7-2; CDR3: CASSAGGEQYF; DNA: TGTGCCAGCAGCGCCGGGGGCGAGCAGTACTTC
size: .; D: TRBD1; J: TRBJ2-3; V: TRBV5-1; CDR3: CASSPGTGGTDTQYF; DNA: TGCGCCAGCAGCCCCGGGACAGGGGGGACAGATACGCAGTATTTT
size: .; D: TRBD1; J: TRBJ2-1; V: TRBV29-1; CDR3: CSVEDRGQNPYNEQFF; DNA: TGCAGCGTTGAAGATCGGGGACAGAACCCTTACAATGAGCAGTTCTTC
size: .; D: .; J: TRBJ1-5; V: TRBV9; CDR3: CASSPSRGNQPQHF; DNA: TGTGCCAGCAGCCCCTCCAGGGGAAATCAGCCCCAGCATTTT
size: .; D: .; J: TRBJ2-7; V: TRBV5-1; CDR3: CASSLAGPGPRQYF; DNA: TGCGCCAGCAGTTTAGCAGGGCCAGGGCCCCGGCAGTACTTC
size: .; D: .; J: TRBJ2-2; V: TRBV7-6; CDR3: CASSGREQPNTGELFF; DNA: TGTGCCAGCAGCGGTCGGGAACAGCCGAACACCGGGGAGCTGTTTTTT
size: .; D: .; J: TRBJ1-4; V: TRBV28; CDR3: CASSLGREKLFF; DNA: TGTGCCAGCAGTTTAGGGCGCGAAAAACTGTTTTTT
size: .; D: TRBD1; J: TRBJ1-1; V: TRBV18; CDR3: CASFSDRHMNTEAFF; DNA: TGTGCCAGCTTTTCGGACAGGCACATGAACACTGAAGCTTTCTTT
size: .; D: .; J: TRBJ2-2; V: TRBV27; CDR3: CASSLSAANTGELFF; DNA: TGTGCCAGCAGTTTATCGGCAGCGAACACCGGGGAGCTGTTTTTT
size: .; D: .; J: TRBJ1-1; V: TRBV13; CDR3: CASRAWTAYTEAFF; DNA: TGTGCCAGCAGGGCATGGACAGCCTACACTGAAGCTTTCTTT
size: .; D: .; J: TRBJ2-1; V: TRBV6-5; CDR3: CASSSTGGGYNEQFF; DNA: TGTGCCAGCAGTTCAACAGGGGGGGGGTACAATGAGCAGTTCTTC
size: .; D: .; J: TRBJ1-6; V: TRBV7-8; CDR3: CASSLVGVNSPLHF; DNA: TGTGCCAGCAGCTTAGTAGGGGTCAATTCACCCCTCCACTTT
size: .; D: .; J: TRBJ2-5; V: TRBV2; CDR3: CASETGFGRETQYF; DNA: TGTGCCAGTGAAACAGGTTTTGGTAGAGAGACCCAGTACTTC
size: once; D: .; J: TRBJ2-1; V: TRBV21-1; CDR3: CASSAVCGRNSYNEQFF; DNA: TGTGCCAGCAGCGCGGTTTGCGGGAGGAACTCCTACAATGAGCAGTTCTTC